The rows below give T cell receptor beta chains drawn from one sample of a study of tumour-infiltrating T cells in Burkitt lymphoma. Generated by immunoSEQ multiplex PCR, the TCRdb table keeps only in-frame clones and is missing some. The sample yields some 4,300 clones, 16% seen once. Sequenced sample: tumor tissue. Receptors were obtained from a human donor with diffuse large B-cell lymphoma. Some clones in this sample may be carry-over from other donors' samples. Both conserved end residues are part of each CDR3. Fields, in order: J gene, CDR3 length, clone size, V gene, D gene, CDR3 DNA, CDR3 protein. A D gene is named only where the DNA matches it firmly. The size field is filled for only some rows; it gives once, few, many or a size class.

TRBJ2-3	13	-	TRBV11-3	-	TGTGCCAGCAGCACCCGCGGTGGAGATACGCAGTATTTT	CASSTRGGDTQYF
TRBJ2-7	14	-	TRBV29-1	-	TGCAGCGTTGAAGAGAACAGGAGCCCCTACGAGCAGTACTTC	CSVEENRSPYEQYF
TRBJ1-2	14	-	TRBV5-4	-	TGTGCCAGCAGCTTGGATGGCCGGTCTTTTGGCTACACCTTC	CASSLDGRSFGYTF
TRBJ2-3	16	-	TRBV5-6	TRBD2	TGTGCCAGCAGCTGGAGGACTAGCGGTTCCCCAGATACGCAGTATTTT	CASSWRTSGSPDTQYF
TRBJ1-2	12	-	TRBV5-1	-	TGCGCCAGCAGCTCCCGGGCTAGGGGCTACACCTTC	CASSSRARGYTF
TRBJ2-5	17	medium-sized	TRBV4-2	TRBD2	TGTGCCAGCAGCCAAGGTGGGAGGCGGGGGGGCCAAGAGACCCAGTACTTC	CASSQGGRRGGQETQYF
TRBJ2-1	15	few	TRBV6-1	TRBD2	TGTGCCAGCAGTGAATTGACTAGCTACTACAATGAGCAGTTCTTC	CASSELTSYYNEQFF
TRBJ1-2	14	-	TRBV9	-	TGTGCCAGCAGCGTAGAGGAACATATGGATGGCTACACCTTC	CASSVEEHMDGYTF
TRBJ1-1	13	few	TRBV6-6	-	TGTGCCAGCAGGGATCCCTCGAACACTGAAGCTTTCTTT	CASRDPSNTEAFF
TRBJ1-2	14	large	TRBV7-9	TRBD1	TGTGCCAGCAGACCAGGGGGGGCTAACTATGGCTACACCTTC	CASRPGGANYGYTF
TRBJ2-7	14	-	TRBV10-3	TRBD1	TGTGCCATCAGTTGGACAGGGGATTCCTACGAGCAGTACTTC	CAISWTGDSYEQYF
TRBJ2-3	16	-	TRBV2	TRBD2	TGTGCCAGCAGTGAGGGTAGCGGGGGGGCTAGAGATACGCAGTATTTT	CASSEGSGGARDTQYF
TRBJ2-7	15	-	TRBV5-1	TRBD1	TGCGCCAGCAGCGAAGCAGGACAGGGGGGGTACGAGCAGTACTTC	CASSEAGQGGYEQYF
TRBJ2-3	14	-	TRBV5-4	TRBD1	TGTGCCAGCAGCTTAGGGCAGGGGGCAGATACGCAGTATTTT	CASSLGQGADTQYF
TRBJ2-1	18	few	TRBV4-1	-	TGCGCCAGCAGCCAAGGGTCAAGGGTCCAAGGGTTCAACAATGAGCAGTTCTTC	CASSQGSRVQGFNNEQFF
TRBJ2-5	15	-	TRBV2	TRBD2	TGTGCCAGCAGTGGTTTCGGCGGGAGAGGAGAGACCCAGTACTTC	CASSGFGGRGETQYF
TRBJ1-2	13	-	TRBV9	-	TGTGCCAGCAGCGTGGACCGTAACTATGGCTACACCTTC	CASSVDRNYGYTF
TRBJ1-2	13	-	TRBV7-9	-	TGTGCCAGCAGCTTCGCCCGGAACTATGGCTACACCTTC	CASSFARNYGYTF
TRBJ2-2	13	-	TRBV11-3	TRBD1	TGTGCCAGCCGGGACAGGGGGAACGGGGAGCTGTTTTTT	CASRDRGNGELFF
TRBJ2-7	14	few	TRBV6-6	TRBD1	TGTGCCAGCAGTTACGGGACAGGCCCCTTAAAGGGGTACTTC	CASSYGTGPLKGYF
TRBJ2-2	11	hyperexpanded	TRBV7-9	-	TGTGCCAGCAGTCCGCCCGGGGAGCTGTTTTTT	CASSPPGELFF
TRBJ1-1	16	few	TRBV2	-	TGTGCCAGCAGTGAAGCGCTTCGGAGCCAGGGGACTGAAGCTTTCTTT	CASSEALRSQGTEAFF
TRBJ1-3	17	-	TRBV9	-	TGTGCCAGCAGCGTAGAGCCCGACAAGCGACGTGGAAACACCATATATTTT	CASSVEPDKRRGNTIYF
TRBJ2-3	11	few	TRBV7-8	-	TGTGCCAGCAGCTCAGTAGACTACCTGACCTTT	CASSSVDYLTF
TRBJ1-1	14	few	TRBV6-6	-	TGTGCCAGCAGTTCGGGGGGGTCGAACACTGAAGCTTTCTTT	CASSSGGSNTEAFF
TRBJ2-3	18	-	TRBV23-1	-	TGCGCCAGCAGTCATCCTACCGGGACTTATATAGGGCCAGATACGCAGTATTTT	CASSHPTGTYIGPDTQYF
TRBJ2-7	13	few	TRBV5-4	-	TGTGCCAGCAGCTTGGGGGTGGTCTACGAGCAGTACTTC	CASSLGVVYEQYF
TRBJ2-7	15	once	TRBV27	TRBD2	TGTGCCAGCAGTCTAGGACTAGCGGGACCTTACGAGCAGTACTTC	CASSLGLAGPYEQYF
TRBJ2-3	15	-	TRBV5-4	-	TGTGCCAGCAATTTATTGGGAAAGGCCACAGATACGCAGTATTTT	CASNLLGKATDTQYF
TRBJ2-1	15	few	TRBV30	TRBD2	TGTGCCTTTGGACTAGCGGGAGGGCCACTGAATGAGCAGTTCTTC	CAFGLAGGPLNEQFF
TRBJ2-2	14	-	TRBV7-9	-	TGTGCCAGCAGCCTACAGGAGAACACCGGGGAGCTGTTTTTT	CASSLQENTGELFF
TRBJ1-2	14	-	TRBV6-1	-	TGTGCCAGTAAGGGGGTAGGGGCATACTATGGCTACACCTTC	CASKGVGAYYGYTF
TRBJ1-1	12	-	TRBV4-1	TRBD1	TGCGCCAGCAGCCCACAGGGGGGTGAAGCTTTCTTT	CASSPQGGEAFF
TRBJ1-2	13	few	TRBV7-3	-	TGTGCCAGCAGATCGACGGAGGAGTATGGCTACACCTTC	CASRSTEEYGYTF
TRBJ2-7	13	few	TRBV10-1	-	TGCGCCAGCAGTGTTGGGGTGGGCTACGAGCAGTACTTC	CASSVGVGYEQYF
TRBJ1-1	12	few	TRBV28	-	TGTGCCAGCCATAGGGGCAGCACTGAAGCTTTCTTT	CASHRGSTEAFF
TRBJ2-7	15	-	TRBV21-1	-	TGTGCCAGCACCCCCGAACTGCCGCATTCCTACGAGCAGTACTTC	CASTPELPHSYEQYF